A single sample is the source of the 10 T cell receptor beta chains below, sequenced in a study of OX40 agonist ivuxolimab in advanced cancers. Clones were sequenced by immunoSEQ multiplex PCR, and TCRdb holds only the in-frame ones, with some missing. The sample holds several thousand clones, over 60% seen once. The sequencing here drew on CD4+ or CD8+ T cells sorted from blood, taken in a trial of the OX40 agonist ivuxolimab. The receptors derive from an adult with an advanced solid tumor such as melanoma, head and neck, liver or kidney cancer.

The rearrangement uses TRBV14 and TRBJ2-3; D may be TRBD2 (5 bases). Germline CDR1 reads SGHDN; CDR2 reads FVKESK. This CDR3 has 15 amino acids. V lost 2 bases to trimming and J lost 8 bases, with 17 bases between them. The DNA for the CDR3 is TGTGCCAGCAGCCAATCTTCGAGGGATCGGGGTACGCAGTATTTT. It is translated as CASSQSSRDRGTQYF. Together with reference TRBV14 and TRBJ2-3, the CDR3 gives the full variable domain: EAGVTQFPSHSVIEKGQTVTLRCDPISGHDNLYWYRRVMGKEIKFLLHFVKESKQDESGMPNNRFLAERTGGTYSTLKVQPAELEDSGVYFCASSQSSRDRGTQYFGPGTRLTVL.

This clone was recorded once. The chain couples TRBV4-1 to TRBJ2-1; TRBD1 agrees at 9 bases. With V trimmed by 0 bases and J by 3 bases, 0 bases remained unmatched. Germline lookup yields CDR1 MGHRA and CDR2 YSYEKL. CDR3 length: 15 amino acids. The CDR3 protein is CASSQETGGYNEQFF. The CDR3 bases are TGCGCCAGCAGCCAAGAGACAGGGGGCTACAATGAGCAGTTCTTC.

There are a few counts of this clone. V is TRBV7-9 and J is TRBJ2-7; tentative D call: TRBD2 (6 bases). V lost 8 bases, J lost 3 bases, and 8 bases lay in between. The germline V gene has CDR1 SEHNR and CDR2 FQNEAQ (reference sequence). The CDR3 is made up of 11 amino acids. The CDR3 DNA sequence: TGTGCCAGCGCGGGGAGCTACGAGCAGTACTTC. Its translation is CASAGSYEQYF.

The gene calls are TRBV9 and TRBJ1-1, with 7 bases identical to TRBD1. CDR1 is SGDLS and CDR2 is YYNGEE in the germline V gene. V lost 7 bases, J lost 3 bases, and 3 bases stayed unmatched. The CDR3 is 12 amino acids. CDR3 region: CASGQDYTEAFF. The DNA of the CDR3 is TGTGCCAGCGGACAGGACTACACTGAAGCTTTCTTT. Looking up the rest from reference TRBV9 and TRBJ1-1 gives the full variable domain: DSGVTQTPKHLITATGQRVTLRCSPRSGDLSVYWYQQSLDQGLQFLIQYYNGEERAKGNILERFSAQQFPDLHSELNLSSLELGDSALYFCASGQDYTEAFFGQGTRLTVV.

By sample share, this clone is medium-sized (0.01 to 0.1%). The V call is TRBV13, the J call TRBJ2-2; 14 bases map to TRBD2. The ends lost 4 bases at V and 4 bases at J; junction bases unmatched: 5. The V gene's germline CDR1 is PRHDT and CDR2 FYEKMQ (reference sequence). The CDR3 has 17 amino acids. In DNA form, the CDR3 reads TGTGCCAGCAGCTCGGGACTAGCGGGAGTTCGCACCGGGGAGCTGTTTTTT. Translating gives CASSSGLAGVRTGELFF.

This rearrangement joins TRBV5-1 to TRBJ1-1; TRBD1 agrees at 7 bases. The trim removed 7 bases at V and 4 bases at J, leaving 10 bases unmatched. CDR3 length: 14 residues. Germline-derived CDR1 and CDR2 are SGHRS and YFSETQ. The CDR3 sequence: CASVGGRGGTEAFF. CDR3 DNA sequence: TGCGCCAGCGTCGGCGGCAGGGGGGGCACTGAAGCTTTCTTT.

This chain links TRBV5-1 with TRBJ2-7; 10 nucleotides agree with TRBD1. Germline values: CDR1 SGHRS, CDR2 YFSETQ. Trimming cost V 4 bases and J 7 bases; bases outside gene matches: 11. The CDR3 is 15 amino acids. CDR3 DNA: TGCGCCAGCAGCCTGGGGGACAGGGGCCTATGGGAGCAGTACTTC. Its translation: CASSLGDRGLWEQYF. The variable domain in full, completed from reference TRBV5-1 and TRBJ2-7, reads KAGVTQTPRYLIKTRGQQVTLSCSPISGHRSVSWYQQTPGQGLQFLFEYFSETQRNKGNFPGRFSGRQFSNSRSEMNVSTLELGDSALYLCASSLGDRGLWEQYFGPGTRLTVT.

This chain links TRBV4-3 with TRBJ2-1; 11 bases agree with TRBD2. The ends lost 10 bases at V and 4 bases at J; junction bases unmatched: 9. CDR3 size: 15 residues. CDR1 LGHNA and CDR2 YSLEER come from the germline V gene. CDR3 loop: CATRAGTSGYNEQFF. The CDR3 DNA is TGCGCCACCCGAGCCGGGACTAGCGGATACAATGAGCAGTTCTTC.

V gene TRBV27 combines with J gene TRBJ2-7; 9 positions match TRBD2. Germline CDR1 is MNHEY and CDR2 is SMNVEV (reference sequence). J gave up 2 bases and V 8 bases, and 1 base lay outside the gene matches. The CDR3 is made up of 12 amino acids. The CDR3 protein is CASWTSAYEQYF. CDR3 bases: TGTGCCAGCTGGACTAGCGCCTACGAGCAGTACTTC.

The rearrangement joins TRBV14 to TRBJ2-7, with D perhaps matching TRBD2 (6 bases). The V and J ends lost 6 bases and 1 base respectively, with 16 bases between them. The CDR3 is made up of 15 amino acids. Germline V gene data show CDR1 as SGHDN and CDR2 as FVKESK. The CDR3 DNA sequence: TGTGCCAGCAGTCGCGCCGGAGGGCAATCCTACGAGCAGTACTTC. Its translation: CASSRAGGQSYEQYF.